The clone carrying this T cell receptor beta chain was recorded a few times. These data come from a study of beta chain features in type 1 diabetes. The sequenced template was cDNA made from the entire isolated RNA. Assay: immunoSEQ multiplex PCR; the TCRdb copy retains only in-frame clones and omits some. The sample contains just over 150,000 clones, around 10% of which appear only once. The origin of this receptor is a man between 18 and 29 years old in good health. Sequencing was performed on central memory CD4+ T cells from blood.

CDR3 nucleotide sequence: TGTGCCAGCAGCTTAGATCCGGGACAGGGGTATGAAAAACTGTTTTTT. As protein: CASSLDPGQGYEKLFF. The chain joins TRBV7-9 to TRBJ1-4; 10 bases match TRBD1. The CDR3 runs to 16 residues. CDR1 is SEHNR, CDR2 FQNEAQ, per germline (reference sequence). J gave up 6 bases and V 1 base, and 5 bases lay outside the gene matches.